This T cell receptor beta chain was recovered during a study of blood T cells in healthy people across ages. This clonotype was detected a few times. Germline assignment: CDR1 SGHTA and CDR2 FQGNSA. The CDR3 is 17 amino acids. V trimming: 5 bases; J trimming: 5 bases; junction bases outside the gene matches: 9. It was with a sample-barcoded 5' primer and a J-beta primer mix that a second PCR of roughly 6 to 11 cycles was run. TCRdb ran MiXCR on the 5' RACE reads and lists one entry per CDR3 protein. This sample has 450,000 to 700,000 distinct CDR3 sequences, with 27% found just once. V usage is TRBV7-2 and J usage is TRBJ2-3; 14 positions match TRBD2. The source of this sequence is a woman aged 70-85 years in good health. Sequences were obtained from blood. The CDR3 DNA follows: TGTGCCAGCAGCCCTTGGACTAGCGGGGGGCCGGGAGATACGCAGTATTTT. Encoded protein: CASSPWTSGGPGDTQYF.